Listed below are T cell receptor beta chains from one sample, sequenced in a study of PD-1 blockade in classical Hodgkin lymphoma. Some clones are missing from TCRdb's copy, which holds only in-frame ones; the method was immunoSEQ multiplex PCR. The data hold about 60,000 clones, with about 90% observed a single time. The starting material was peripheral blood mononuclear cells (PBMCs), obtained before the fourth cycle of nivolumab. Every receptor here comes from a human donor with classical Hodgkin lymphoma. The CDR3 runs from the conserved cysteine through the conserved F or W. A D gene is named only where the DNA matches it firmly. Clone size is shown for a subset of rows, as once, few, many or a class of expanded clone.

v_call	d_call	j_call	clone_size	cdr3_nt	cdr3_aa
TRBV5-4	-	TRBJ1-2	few	TGTGCCAGCAGCGACGTTCAGGATGGCTACACCTTC	CASSDVQDGYTF
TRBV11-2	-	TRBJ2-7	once	TGTGCCAGCAGTATAGCAGGGAACGAGCAGTACTTC	CASSIAGNEQYF
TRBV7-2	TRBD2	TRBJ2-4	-	TGTGCCAGCAGCTTAGTGAGCGGGGAAAGTATTGCCAAAAACATTCAGTACTTC	CASSLVSGESIAKNIQYF
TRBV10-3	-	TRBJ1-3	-	TGTGCCATCAGGACTCCGGGACAACATTCTGGAAACACCATATATTTT	CAIRTPGQHSGNTIYF
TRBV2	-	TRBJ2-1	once	TGTGCCAGCAGTACGGGATCGGGGGAGCAGTTCTTC	CASSTGSGEQFF
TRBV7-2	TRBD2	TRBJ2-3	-	TGTGCCAGCAGCTCAGCCGGGACTAGTGATACGCAGTATTTT	CASSSAGTSDTQYF
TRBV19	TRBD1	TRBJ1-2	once	TGTGCCAGTATTTTCCCAGGGGGCAATGGCTACACCTTC	CASIFPGGNGYTF
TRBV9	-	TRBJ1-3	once	TGTGCCAGCAGCACCCAGACCCTTTCCCCGAACACCATATATTTT	CASSTQTLSPNTIYF
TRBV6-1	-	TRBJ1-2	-	TGTGCCAGCAGTGAAACCCTGACAGCCTACACCTTC	CASSETLTAYTF
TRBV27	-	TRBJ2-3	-	TGTGCCAGCAGTTCCCTTCGGGCATCCACAGATACGCAGTATTTT	CASSSLRASTDTQYF
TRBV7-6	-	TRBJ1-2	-	TGTGCCAGCAGCTTAGGTGCCGGGGGGGGAGTGGATGGCTACACCTTC	CASSLGAGGGVDGYTF
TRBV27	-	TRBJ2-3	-	TGTGCCAGCAGTTTATCTTTCGCAGATACGCAGTATTTT	CASSLSFADTQYF
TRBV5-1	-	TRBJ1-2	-	TGCGCCAGCAGCCCGGGGGACATTCCGGCTGGCACCTTC	CASSPGDIPAGTF
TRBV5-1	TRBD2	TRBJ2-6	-	TGCGCCAGCAGCTTGGACTCCCGGGGGGGCAGACCCAGTTCTGGGGCCAACGTCCTGACTTTC	CASSLDSRGGRPSSGANVLTF
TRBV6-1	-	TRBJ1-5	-	TGTGCCAGCAGTCTGGAGGGGTGGGGTGTACAGCCCCAGCATTTT	CASSLEGWGVQPQHF
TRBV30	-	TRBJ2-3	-	TGTGCCTGGAGTGTACGTGGACCAAGGGGAGATACGCAGTATTTT	CAWSVRGPRGDTQYF
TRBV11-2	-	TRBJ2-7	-	TGTGCCAGCAGCTTAGGGGAGGCAGGGGGTATAGAGCAGTACTTC	CASSLGEAGGIEQYF
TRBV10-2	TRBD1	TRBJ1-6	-	TGCGCCACTGGACAGGGGTTCTCCTATAATTCACCCCTCCACTTT	CATGQGFSYNSPLHF
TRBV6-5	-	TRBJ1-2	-	TGTGCCACTTTCAGGTTTTCTAACTATGGCTACACCTTC	CATFRFSNYGYTF
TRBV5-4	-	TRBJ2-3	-	TGTGCCAGCAGCTTGGGCGATACGCAGTATTTT	CASSLGDTQYF
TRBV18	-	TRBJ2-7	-	TGTGCCAGCTCACCACCGGCAGATGACGAGCAGTACTTC	CASSPPADDEQYF
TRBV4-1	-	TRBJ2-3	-	TGCGCCAGCAGCCAATCAGCCGGGGTTATGGGAACAGATACGCAGTATTTT	CASSQSAGVMGTDTQYF
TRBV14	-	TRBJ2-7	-	TGTGCCAGCAGCCAAGTAGGATTATTCGGGGGTTCCCACGAGCAGTACTTC	CASSQVGLFGGSHEQYF
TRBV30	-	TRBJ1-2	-	TGTGCCGGAACCCCAGGGGTGGGTAACTATGGCTACACCTTC	CAGTPGVGNYGYTF
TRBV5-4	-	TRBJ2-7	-	TGTGCCAGCAGCTTGAGGGACCCGGGGGAAGAGCAGTACTTC	CASSLRDPGEEQYF
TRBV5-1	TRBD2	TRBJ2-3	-	TGCGCCAGCAGCCCGCTGGTGGCGGGGGATGAAGATACGCAGTATTTT	CASSPLVAGDEDTQYF
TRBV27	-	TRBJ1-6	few	TGTGCCAGCAGTTTAGGGAACAATTCACCCCTCCACTTT	CASSLGNNSPLHF
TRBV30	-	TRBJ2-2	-	TGTGCCTGGAGTGTCTCGGAGTTGGTGTCCGGGGAGCTGTTTTTT	CAWSVSELVSGELFF
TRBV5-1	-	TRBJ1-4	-	TGCGCCAGCAAGAAGACTAATGAAAAACTGCTTTTT	CASKKTNEKLLF
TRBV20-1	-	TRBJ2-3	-	TGCAGCGCACAGAGTTCAGATACGCAGTATTTT	CSAQSSDTQYF
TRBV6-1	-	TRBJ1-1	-	TGTGCCAGCAGTGGGTTTAGGGTGCAGGACACTGAAGCTTTCTTT	CASSGFRVQDTEAFF
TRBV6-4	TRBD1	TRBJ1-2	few	TGTGCCAGCACCTTATCTATCGGGACAGGGGGCTACACCTTC	CASTLSIGTGGYTF
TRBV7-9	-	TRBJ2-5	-	TGTGCCAGCAGCCCCGACCCGGCCGGGACCCAGTACTTC	CASSPDPAGTQYF